These 26 T cell receptor beta chains came from one sample sequenced in a study of blood T cell repertoires in COVID-19. Sequenced by immunoSEQ multiplex PCR; TCRdb stores in-frame clones only, minus some. The sample shows about 370,000 clones, 75% to 90% of them seen only once. Material: PBMCs or T cells enriched from blood (not recorded which). The receptors were gathered from a man aged 18 to 35 who had recovered from COVID-19.

This clone was recorded only once. The chain carries TRBV19 and TRBJ2-3, with 7 bases matching TRBD1. This CDR3 is 16 amino acids long. Per germline, CDR1 LNHDA and CDR2 SQIVND (reference sequence). Unmatched junction bases numbered 11, after V lost 7 bases and J lost 1 base. The CDR3 DNA is TGTGCCAGTAAGTCCCCGGGACAGCCCCGCACAGATACGCAGTATTTT. It specifies CASKSPGQPRTDTQYF. The whole variable domain, remainder taken from reference TRBV19 and TRBJ2-3, is DGGITQSPKYLFRKEGQNVTLSCEQNLNHDAMYWYRQDPGQGLRLIYYSQIVNDFQKGDIAEGYSVSREKKESFPLTVTSAQKNPTAFYLCASKSPGQPRTDTQYFGPGTRLTVL.

The V call is TRBV25-1, the J call TRBJ2-7; tentative D call: TRBD1 (7 bases). CDR1 and CDR2 from the germline V gene are MGHDK and SYGVNS. V was shortened by 4 bases and J by 3 bases, with 19 bases between the two germline ends. This CDR3 contains 16 residues. CDR3 loop: CASSGGVGTAFYEQYF. CDR3 in DNA: TGTGCCAGCAGTGGGGGGGTTGGGACAGCATTCTACGAGCAGTACTTC.

J is TRBJ2-1 and V is TRBV7-6; D remains unclear. This CDR3 region has 15 residues. Germline loops: CDR1 SGHVS, CDR2 FNYEAQ. V gave up 6 bases and J gave up 0 bases, with 12 bases separating them. The CDR3 DNA sequence: TGTGCCAGCAGTCCCTCGATTAGCTCCTACAATGAGCAGTTCTTC. Its translation is CASSPSISSYNEQFF.

The V gene is TRBV5-4, the J gene TRBJ1-2, with 8 bases aligning to TRBD1. The V gene's germline CDR1 is SGHNT and CDR2 YYREEE (reference sequence). The CDR3 has 16 residues. V dropped 1 base and J dropped 0; count of bases not matched to a gene: 5. CDR3 sequence: CASSLNRGAANYGYTF. DNA of the CDR3: TGTGCCAGCAGCTTGAACAGGGGGGCTGCTAACTATGGCTACACCTTC.

V usage is TRBV6-5 and J usage is TRBJ1-2; D is perhaps TRBD1 (5 bases). V was pared by 4 bases and J by 6 bases, with 12 bases between. The CDR3 is 13 amino acids. The germline V gene encodes CDR1 MNHEY and CDR2 SVGAGI. The CDR3 bases are TGTGCCAGCAGTTTTACAGGAGTCGATGGCTACACCTTC. Translation: CASSFTGVDGYTF.

The chain recombines TRBV6-5 with TRBJ1-1; no definite D call. CDR1 and CDR2 from the germline V gene are MNHEY and SVGAGI. CDR3 length: 13 amino acids. The V and J ends lost 6 bases and 5 bases respectively, with 13 bases between them. The CDR3 DNA reads as TGTGCCAGCAGCAGAAATTTTCGTACTGAAGCTTTCTTT. It codes for CASSRNFRTEAFF.

The chain employs TRBV3-1 (or the pseudogene TRBV3-2) and TRBJ2-3; D possibly corresponds to TRBD2 (5 bases). This CDR3 is 15 amino acids long. Deletions cut 4 bases from V and 5 bases from J, with 16 bases between. Germline CDR1 reads LGHDT; CDR2 reads YNNKEL (reference sequence). The CDR3 nucleotides are TGTGCCAGCAGCCTCGGACTCCTCGGAGGAGATACGCAGTATTTT. Protein: CASSLGLLGGDTQYF.

The chain is built from TRBV5-4 and TRBJ2-1, with TRBD2 identical over 10 bases. CDR3 length equals 15 residues. After removal of 4 bases from V and 3 bases from J, the junction contained 4 bases not matched to a gene. Germline CDR1 SGHNT, CDR2 YYREEE (reference sequence). The CDR3 region has the DNA TGTGCCAGCAGCCCCCGGACTAGCGGCTACAATGAGCAGTTCTTC. This codes for CASSPRTSGYNEQFF.

The chain employs TRBV6-2 or TRBV6-3 and TRBJ2-7, with TRBD1 matching 9 bases. Germline loops: CDR1 MNHEY, CDR2 SVGEGT. The ends lost 2 bases at V and 6 bases at J; junction bases unmatched: 11. CDR3 size: 16 residues. The CDR3 is CASSYATGTGIFEQYF. The CDR3 bases are TGTGCCAGCAGTTACGCAACCGGGACAGGGATTTTCGAGCAGTACTTC.

The sample holds a few counts of this clone. The DNA for the CDR3 is TGTGCCAGCAGCAGGGGGCAAGGAGGAAACACCATATATTTT. Translating it yields CASSRGQGGNTIYF. V usage is TRBV2 and J usage is TRBJ1-3; 8 bases fit TRBD1. V dropped 6 bases and J dropped 4; count of bases not matched to a gene: 5. CDR3 length equals 14 residues. Looked up from germline, CDR1 is SNHLY and CDR2 is FYNNEI.

This chain joins TRBV2 and TRBJ2-6; D might be TRBD2 (5 bases). Trimming took 6 bases from V and 0 from J, leaving 12 bases between them. CDR1 is SNHLY and CDR2 is FYNNEI in the germline V gene. The CDR3 length is 16 residues. DNA for the CDR3: TGTGCCAGCAGGGAGGACGTAGGCTCTGGGGCCAACGTCCTGACTTTC. Translation: CASREDVGSGANVLTF.

The gene calls are TRBV6-5 and TRBJ1-1; 9 bases map to TRBD1. V trimming: 6 bases; J trimming: 4 bases; junction bases outside the gene matches: 9. Germline CDR1 and CDR2: MNHEY and SVGAGI. CDR3 length: 15 amino acids. The CDR3 reads CASRKQGASSTEAFF. CDR3 nucleotides: TGTGCCAGCAGGAAACAGGGGGCTTCGAGCACTGAAGCTTTCTTT.

The chain uses TRBV5-1 and TRBJ2-2; perhaps TRBD1 as D (5 bases). The CDR3 loop spans 15 amino acids. The ends were cut back, 1 base at V and 3 bases at J, with 10 bases in the middle. Per the germline V gene, CDR1 is SGHRS and CDR2 is YFSETQ. CDR3 region: CASSLQVTDTGELFF. CDR3 in DNA: TGCGCCAGCAGCTTGCAGGTGACAGACACCGGGGAGCTGTTTTTT.

The chain links TRBV2 to TRBJ2-4; 11 nucleotides agree with TRBD2. V dropped 10 bases and J dropped 0; count of bases not matched to a gene: 14. The CDR3 has 18 residues. Germline CDR1 is SNHLY and CDR2 is FYNNEI. This CDR3 reads CATRGTSGNTIAKNIQYF. CDR3 DNA: TGTGCCACCCGGGGGACTAGCGGAAACACAATAGCCAAAAACATTCAGTACTTC.

This sequence joins TRBV7-8 and TRBJ1-6; 7 bases are a match to TRBD1. The CDR3 has 15 amino acids. CDR1 and CDR2 from the germline V gene are SGHVS and FQNEAQ. The J segment lost 14 bases and the V segment lost 4 bases, leaving 14 bases of the junction unmatched. CDR3 nucleotide sequence: TGTGCCAGCAGCTCACAGGGGACCGGCAATTCGGCCCTCCACTTT. Protein sequence: CASSSQGTGNSALHF.

The chain couples TRBV7-9 to TRBJ1-4; D is possibly TRBD1 (6 bases). V was pared by 5 bases and J by 4 bases, with 17 bases between. This CDR3 is built from 16 residues. Germline-derived CDR1 and CDR2 are SEHNR and FQNEAQ (reference sequence). CDR3 sequence: CASSPRGTEHNEKLFF. The CDR3 bases are TGTGCCAGCAGCCCGAGGGGGACGGAGCATAATGAAAAACTGTTTTTT.

This chain connects TRBV28 to TRBJ2-2; tentatively, D is TRBD2 (5 bases). V was trimmed by 3 bases and J by 5 bases, leaving 16 bases between them. In germline, CDR1 is MDHEN, CDR2 SYDVKM. CDR3 length equals 16 residues. The CDR3 nucleotides are TGTGCCAGCAGTTTGTCACACGGACTGGGGACCGGGGAGCTGTTTTTT. This translates into CASSLSHGLGTGELFF. The full variable domain, its missing parts supplied by reference TRBV28 and TRBJ2-2, is DVKVTQSSRYLVKRTGEKVFLECVQDMDHENMFWYRQDPGLGLRLIYFSYDVKMKEKGDIPEGYSVSREKKERFSLILESASTNQTSMYLCASSLSHGLGTGELFFGEGSRLTVL.

The chain has TRBV27 and TRBJ2-3; 15 bases agree with TRBD2. This CDR3 comprises 18 residues. Germline values: CDR1 MNHEY, CDR2 SMNVEV (reference sequence). Losses at the gene ends were 4 bases for V and 0 bases for J; bases not matched to a gene: 5. CDR3 DNA sequence: TGTGCCAGCAGTTCCGGGACTAGCGGGAGGAGTAGCACAGATACGCAGTATTTT. Residues: CASSSGTSGRSSTDTQYF.

The chain combines TRBV25-1 with TRBJ2-5, with TRBD2 identical over 7 bases. Germline CDR1 is MGHDK and CDR2 is SYGVNS. This CDR3 has 16 amino acids. V lost 6 bases to trimming and J lost 0 bases; unmatched junction nucleotides: 10. The CDR3 nucleotides are TGTGCCAGCAGCCGGCTGGGAGGGGCCAACCAAGAGACCCAGTACTTC. Its translation: CASSRLGGANQETQYF. Based on the CDR3 plus reference TRBV25-1 and TRBJ2-5, the full variable domain is EADIYQTPRYLVIGTGKKITLECSQTMGHDKMYWYQQDPGMELHLIHYSYGVNSTEKGDLSSESTVSRIRTEHFPLTLESARPSHTSQYLCASSRLGGANQETQYFGPGTRLLVL.

The chain is built from TRBV2 and TRBJ2-5; 11 positions agree with TRBD2. The CDR3 is made up of 15 amino acids. Looked up from germline, CDR1 is SNHLY and CDR2 is FYNNEI. V shed 6 bases, J shed 4 bases, and the junction held 7 bases outside the gene matches. The CDR3 DNA reads TGTGCCAGCAGCGCAACTAGCGGGAGCTTAGAGACCCAGTACTTC. Residues: CASSATSGSLETQYF.

The chain links TRBV28 to TRBJ1-1; TRBD1 agrees at 11 bases. In germline, CDR1 is MDHEN, CDR2 SYDVKM. This CDR3 comprises 14 residues. Unmatched junction bases numbered 6, after V lost 7 bases and J lost 5 bases. The CDR3 spells CASIPGQGATEAFF. The DNA of the CDR3 is TGTGCCAGCATCCCCGGACAGGGGGCTACTGAAGCTTTCTTT.

The chain combines TRBV3-1 (or the pseudogene TRBV3-2) with TRBJ1-6; D is uncertain. The CDR3 loop spans 15 amino acids. The germline V and J ends were trimmed by 1 base and 2 bases, with 6 bases remaining between them. The V gene's germline CDR1 is LGHDT and CDR2 YNNKEL (reference sequence). For the CDR3, the DNA is TGTGCCAGCAGCCAAGGAGGAGCCTATAATTCACCCCTCCACTTT. As protein: CASSQGGAYNSPLHF.

The gene calls are TRBV24-1 and TRBJ1-1, with TRBD1 identical over 7 bases. Germline CDR1 and CDR2: KGHDR and SFDVKD. The V and J ends lost 4 bases and 8 bases, in that order; junction bases with no gene match: 6. The length of the CDR3 is 13 residues. Written as DNA, the CDR3 is TGTGCCACCAGTGACGGACAGGCGGGGGAAGCTTTCTTT. Residues: CATSDGQAGEAFF.

This clone was recorded only once. V is TRBV7-9 and J is TRBJ1-2; 8 bases map to TRBD1. CDR3 length: 13 residues. V lost 1 base, J lost 6 bases, and 1 base stayed unmatched. Germline V gene lookup returns CDR1 SEHNR and CDR2 FQNEAQ (reference sequence). The DNA of the CDR3 is TGTGCCAGCAGCTTAGTGGACAGGGATGGCTACACCTTC. Encoded protein: CASSLVDRDGYTF.

This rearrangement joins TRBV28 to TRBJ1-5; 10 bases align to TRBD1. Germline V CDR1 and CDR2: MDHEN, SYDVKM. Losses at the gene ends were 4 bases for V and 5 bases for J; bases not matched to a gene: 5. CDR3 length: 15 residues. The CDR3 nucleotides read TGTGCCAGCAGTTCCGGAGGGACAGGGGATCAGCCCCAGCATTTT. Protein product: CASSSGGTGDQPQHF.

The V call is TRBV21-1, the J call TRBJ2-7; TRBD2, the D gene given by the table, was not confirmed from the DNA. TRBV21-1 is labeled a pseudogene. This CDR3 spans 19 amino acids. The CDR3 spells CASSILEGLAGTLFYEQYF. DNA of the CDR3: TGTGCCAGCAGCATACTGGAGGGGCTAGCGGGTACCCTTTTTTACGAGCAGTACTTC.